The T cell receptor beta chain described here comes from a study of T cell responses to AZD1222 COVID-19 vaccine. As for the study in general: Analysis merged second doses at about 4 or about 12 weeks.

TCRdb's table, derived via immunoSEQ multiplex PCR, lists solely in-frame clones and lacks some. The repertoire includes about 97,000 clones, around 90% of them detected once, and 6% to 9% sits in the top ten. This clone appeared a single time. This clonotype was sampled from an adult in good health. The sequences come from peripheral blood, collected on day 0 of AZD1222 vaccination.

The CDR3 DNA reads TGTGCCAGCAGCCAAGCAGGGCGTGGGACTGAAGCTTTCTTT. Its protein product is CASSQAGRGTEAFF. This chain uses TRBV3-1 (or the pseudogene TRBV3-2) with TRBJ1-1; D is perhaps TRBD1 (5 bases). V was shortened by 1 base and J by 5 bases, with 11 bases between the two germline ends. Germline V CDR1 and CDR2: LGHDT, YNNKEL (reference sequence). CDR3 length: 14 residues.